One and the same sample provided the 7 T cell receptor beta chains below, sequenced in a study of siplizumab effects on memory and regulatory T cells. This table comes from immunoSEQ multiplex PCR, and its TCRdb copy is limited to in-frame clones, with some not included. The sample lists 15,000 to 20,000 clones, 44% seen once, with approximately 6% in the top ten. It was at 37°C and for more than 5 days that the mixed lymphocyte reaction cells were cocultured. Antigens of these TCRs are unknown. The sequencing input was CFSE-low (dividing) CD4+ T cells sorted from an allogeneic mixed lymphocyte reaction. The source is a human donor in good health; the cells came from an allogeneic mixed lymphocyte reaction. Some clones in this sample may be carry-over from other donors' samples.

The chain couples TRBV29-1 to TRBJ1-1; the D is unclear. The germline V gene encodes CDR1 SQVTM and CDR2 ANQGSEA. Trimming removed 2 bases at V and 9 bases at J, with 13 bases between. The CDR3 runs 12 residues. In nucleotides, the CDR3 is TGCAGCGTTGAACTAACCACAGTTAAAGCTTTCTTT. Protein product: CSVELTTVKAFF.

This rearrangement joins TRBV7-2 to TRBJ1-4, with unresolved D. CDR3 length equals 14 residues. Trimming cost V 2 bases and J 5 bases, with 9 bases left between them. Germline V gene data show CDR1 as SGHTA and CDR2 as FQGNSA. CDR3 in DNA: TGTGCCAGCAGCTTACAGGTGCTCAATGAAAAACTGTTTTTT. Translated: CASSLQVLNEKLFF.

This clone is medium-sized within its sample. In DNA, the CDR3 is TGTGCCAGCAGCATTCAAAGCACCGGGGAGCTGTTTTTT. Its translation is CASSIQSTGELFF. The V and J genes are TRBV11-2 and TRBJ2-2; D gene ambiguous. Trimming took 5 bases from V and 4 from J, leaving 8 bases between them. Germline assignment: CDR1 SGHAT and CDR2 FQNNGV. There are 13 residues in the CDR3. Using reference TRBV11-2 and TRBJ2-2 for the parts outside the CDR3, the full variable domain is EAGVAQSPRYKIIEKRQSVAFWCNPISGHATLYWYQQILGQGPKLLIQFQNNGVVDDSQLPKDRFSAERLKGVDSTLKIQPAKLEDSAVYLCASSIQSTGELFFGEGSRLTVL.

The V call is TRBV18, the J call TRBJ2-3; D may be TRBD2 (5 bases). Trimming stripped 5 bases from V and 3 bases from J, with 9 bases between. The CDR3 contains 13 residues. Germline V gene lookup returns CDR1 KGHSH and CDR2 LQKENI. In DNA, the CDR3 is TGTGCCAGCTCAGTCCTAGCTACAGATACGCAGTATTTT. Protein product: CASSVLATDTQYF. Full variable domain (rest looked up from reference TRBV18 and TRBJ2-3): NAGVMQNPRHLVRRRGQEARLRCSPMKGHSHVYWYRQLPEEGLKFMVYLQKENIIDESGMPKERFSAEFPKEGPSILRIQQVVRGDSAAYFCASSVLATDTQYFGPGTRLTVL.

The chain is built from TRBV4-2 and TRBJ1-1; possibly TRBD1 for D (6 bases). Trimming left V 3 bases short and J 1 base short, with 12 bases between. The CDR3 runs 15 residues. Germline CDR1 is LGHNA and CDR2 is YNFKEQ. The CDR3 reads CASSHGGQGNTEAFF. CDR3 nucleotides: TGTGCCAGCAGCCATGGGGGGCAGGGGAACACTGAAGCTTTCTTT.

The chain carries TRBV20-1 and TRBJ2-7; possibly TRBD2 for D (5 bases). The CDR3 is 11 amino acids. The germline gives CDR1 DFQATT, CDR2 SNEGSKA (reference sequence). The V end was cut by 5 bases, the J end by 7 bases, with 12 bases between. The CDR3 loop reads CSALGLPEQYF. CDR3 bases: TGCAGTGCTCTCGGACTCCCAGAGCAGTACTTC.

This clone was seen a handful of times. This chain connects TRBV7-9 to TRBJ2-2; TRBD2 matches 12 bases. The CDR3 consists of 17 residues. CDR1 is SEHNR, CDR2 FQNEAQ, per germline (reference sequence). V shed 2 bases, J shed 7 bases, and the junction held 8 bases outside the gene matches. In nucleotides, the CDR3 is TGTGCCAGCAGCTTACTTCGACTAGCGGGAGTTGACGGGGAGCTGTTTTTT. It specifies CASSLLRLAGVDGELFF.